Each of the 7 T cell receptor beta chains below was sequenced from the same sample in a study of blood T cell repertoires in COVID-19. Assay used: immunoSEQ multiplex PCR; TCRdb lists only in-frame clones, some missing. The table includes about 150,000 clones, approximately 85% detected once. Input material: peripheral blood. The receptors derive from a man in his sixties with COVID-19, enrolled during active disease.

The chain combines TRBV6-2 or TRBV6-3 with TRBJ2-3; tentative D call: TRBD2 (6 bases). Looked up from germline, CDR1 is MNHEY and CDR2 is SVGEGT. The CDR3 has 13 residues. V lost 6 bases, J lost 1 base, and 8 bases lay in between. The CDR3 DNA follows: TGTGCCAGCAGGCCTAGCGGCACAGATACGCAGTATTTT. Translated, it gives CASRPSGTDTQYF.

This clone was detected a few times. The gene calls are TRBV6-5 and TRBJ1-5, with 8 bases identical to TRBD1. Germline values: CDR1 MNHEY, CDR2 SVGAGI. This CDR3 spans 15 amino acids. Trimming removed 9 bases from V and 6 bases from J; junction bases left unmatched: 13. The CDR3 loop reads CASNKQGASGQPQHF. The CDR3 DNA reads TGTGCCAGTAATAAGCAGGGGGCGAGCGGTCAGCCCCAGCATTTT.

The chain joins TRBV11-2 to TRBJ2-3, with 10 bases aligning to TRBD1. The ends lost 4 bases at V and 5 bases at J; junction bases unmatched: 9. The CDR3 extends over 16 amino acids. Per germline, CDR1 SGHAT and CDR2 FQNNGV. This CDR3 is CASSSETGGSGDTQYF. In DNA, the CDR3 is TGTGCCAGCAGCTCAGAGACAGGGGGCTCGGGAGATACGCAGTATTTT.

The chain uses TRBV7-2 and TRBJ2-1, with 9 bases identical to TRBD2. Germline CDR1 reads SGHTA; CDR2 reads FQGNSA. This CDR3 spans 15 amino acids. V lost 0 bases, J lost 9 bases, and 6 bases stayed unmatched. The CDR3: CASSLAGLASGEQFF. In DNA, the CDR3 is TGTGCCAGCAGCTTAGCGGGACTAGCTTCTGGTGAGCAGTTCTTC.

J is TRBJ1-5 and V is TRBV9; maybe TRBD1 (6 bases). In germline, CDR1 is SGDLS, CDR2 YYNGEE. The CDR3 consists of 13 residues. V lost 4 bases and J lost 4, with 9 bases in between. This chain's CDR3 is CASSTGINQPQHF. The CDR3 DNA reads as TGTGCCAGCAGCACAGGGATTAATCAGCCCCAGCATTTT.

The genes are TRBV3-1 (or the pseudogene TRBV3-2) and TRBJ1-1; D is possibly TRBD1 (5 bases). The germline V and J ends were trimmed by 3 bases and 0 bases, with 11 bases remaining between them. From germline, CDR1 is LGHDT and CDR2 YNNKEL (reference sequence). This CDR3 region has 15 residues. The CDR3, as DNA: TGTGCCAGCAGCCAGTACAGGACGGTGAACACTGAAGCTTTCTTT. Its protein product is CASSQYRTVNTEAFF.

The count of this clone is one. The rearrangement links TRBV7-2 to TRBJ1-1; TRBD1 aligns across 7 bases. V lost 1 base, J lost 10 bases, and 12 bases stayed unmatched. Germline CDR1 is SGHTA and CDR2 is FQGNSA. This CDR3 is built from 15 residues. CDR3 sequence: CASSLGGRGNRGAFF. The CDR3, as DNA: TGTGCCAGCAGCTTAGGGGGCAGGGGGAATCGAGGAGCTTTCTTT.